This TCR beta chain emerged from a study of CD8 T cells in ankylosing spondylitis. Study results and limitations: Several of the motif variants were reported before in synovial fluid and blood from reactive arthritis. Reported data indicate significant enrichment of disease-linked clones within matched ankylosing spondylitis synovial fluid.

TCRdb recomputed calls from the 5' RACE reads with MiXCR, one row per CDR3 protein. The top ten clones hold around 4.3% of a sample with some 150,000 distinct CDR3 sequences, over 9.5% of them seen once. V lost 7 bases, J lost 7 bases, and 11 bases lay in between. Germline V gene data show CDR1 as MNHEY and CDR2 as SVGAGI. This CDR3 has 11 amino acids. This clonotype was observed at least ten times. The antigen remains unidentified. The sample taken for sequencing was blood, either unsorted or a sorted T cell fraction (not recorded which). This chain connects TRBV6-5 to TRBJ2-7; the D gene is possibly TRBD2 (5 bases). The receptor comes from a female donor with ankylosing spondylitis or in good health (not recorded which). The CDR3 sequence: CASNYGEEQYF. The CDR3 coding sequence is TGTGCCAGCAACTACGGGGAAGAGCAGTACTTC.